Detailed here is one T cell receptor beta chain. Its antigen is unidentified. A second PCR of roughly 7 to 11 cycles used a sample-barcoded 5' primer and a J-beta primer mix. MiXCR was run by TCRdb on the 5' RACE reads, yielding one entry per CDR3 protein. Among 780,000 or so distinct CDR3 sequences listed, 56% were seen once. This sample stems from a study of blood T cells in healthy people across ages. Findings of the study overall: A conclusive naive versus antigen-experienced comparison was prevented by the unsorted PBMCs.

The sequence was collected from a man aged 35-49 years in good health. Sequenced: blood.

The CDR3 DNA is TGCAGTGCCCAGGGGGGGGACTCCTACGAGCAGTACTTC. It is translated as CSAQGGDSYEQYF. The chain recombines TRBV20-1 with TRBJ2-4; the D call may be TRBD1 or TRBD2 (7 bases each). The end of the DNA aligns better with TRBJ2-7, so the J call may be wrong. The CDR3 runs to 13 residues. Germline CDR1 reads DFQATT; CDR2 reads SNEGSKA (reference sequence).